A selection of T cell receptor beta chains follows, all from one sample in a study of T cell responses to AZD1222 COVID-19 vaccine. Sequencing was performed with immunoSEQ multiplex PCR; in TCRdb, only in-frame clones are kept and a portion is missing. The data show about 120,000 clones, with about nine tenths seen just once and 4% to 5% held by the top ten. Sequencing used peripheral blood, obtained on day 0 of AZD1222 vaccination. The receptors derive from an adult in good health. Both conserved end residues are part of each CDR3. D genes are given only for firm matches. Clone size, where shown, is once, few, many, or a class for clones that have expanded.

TRBJ1-6 NA TRBV5-1 NA CASSLGQANSPLHF TGCGCCAGCAGCTTGGGACAGGCTAATTCACCCCTCCACTTT
TRBJ1-1 few TRBV30 NA CAWGSRMGTEAFF TGTGCCTGGGGGTCACGGATGGGCACTGAAGCTTTCTTT
TRBJ2-7 NA TRBV5-6 TRBD1 CASSPINRGDYEQYF TGTGCCAGCAGCCCCATTAACAGGGGAGACTACGAGCAGTACTTC
TRBJ1-1 once TRBV25-1 NA CASRVGYTEAFF TGTGCCAGCAGGGTCGGTTATACTGAAGCTTTCTTT
TRBJ2-2 NA TRBV27 NA CASSFVGFANTGELFF TGTGCCAGCAGTTTCGTAGGATTTGCGAACACCGGGGAGCTGTTTTTT
TRBJ2-7 NA TRBV24-1 NA CATSRDSSEQYF TGTGCCACCAGCCGAGACAGTTCCGAGCAGTACTTC
TRBJ2-7 once TRBV5-6 TRBD1 CASSRDRVDGQQYF TGTGCCAGCAGCCGGGACAGGGTCGACGGGCAGCAGTACTTC
TRBJ2-5 NA TRBV19 TRBD1 CASSRPGQAGETQYF TGTGCCAGTAGTAGACCGGGACAGGCGGGAGAGACCCAGTACTTC
TRBJ2-7 NA TRBV30 NA CAWSVRLPPYEQYF TGTGCCTGGAGTGTACGCCTCCCGCCCTACGAGCAGTACTTC
TRBJ1-2 once TRBV28 TRBD1 CASSSPTGVDGYTF TGTGCCAGCAGTTCCCCAACAGGGGTGGATGGCTACACCTTC
TRBJ1-2 NA TRBV5-4 NA CASSPARDKGYGYTF TGTGCCAGCAGCCCAGCCCGGGACAAAGGCTATGGCTACACCTTC
TRBJ2-7 NA TRBV19 NA CASSIKSEGLVDYEQYF TGTGCCAGTAGTATCAAATCGGAGGGGTTGGTAGACTACGAGCAGTACTTC
TRBJ2-5 NA TRBV5-1 TRBD1 CASTPDRGVQETQYF TGCGCCAGCACCCCCGACAGGGGAGTCCAAGAGACCCAGTACTTC
TRBJ2-5 NA TRBV5-1 TRBD2 CASSRLGPSGGASETQYF TGCGCCAGCAGCCGACTTGGTCCTAGCGGGGGGGCATCAGAGACCCAGTACTTC
TRBJ2-5 NA TRBV11-2 TRBD2 CASSLEVPSGQTQYF TGTGCCAGCAGCTTAGAGGTTCCTAGCGGGCAGACCCAGTACTTC
TRBJ2-7 NA TRBV6-6 TRBD1 CASSHLPGTAPYEQYF TGTGCCAGCAGTCATCTACCGGGGACAGCACCCTACGAGCAGTACTTC
TRBJ1-4 NA TRBV19 NA CASSIFSGNEKLFF TGTGCCAGTAGTATTTTCTCAGGGAATGAAAAACTGTTTTTT
TRBJ2-1 NA TRBV28 NA CASNSGPGFYNEQFF TGTGCCAGCAACTCGGGACCGGGGTTCTACAATGAGCAGTTCTTC
TRBJ2-3 once TRBV29-1 NA CSAYSTDTQYF TGCAGCGCATACAGCACAGATACGCAGTATTTT
TRBJ1-5 NA TRBV29-1 TRBD1 CSVGQGLNQPQHF TGCAGCGTTGGACAGGGGCTCAATCAGCCCCAGCATTTT
TRBJ1-1 NA TRBV5-1 NA CASSWAGTGNTEAFF TGCGCCAGCAGCTGGGCCGGGACGGGGAACACTGAAGCTTTCTTT
TRBJ1-5 once TRBV10-3 TRBD1 CATGRGDQPQHF TGTGCCACAGGCAGGGGGGATCAGCCCCAGCATTTT
TRBJ1-1 NA TRBV6-5 NA CASKWGMNTEAFF TGTGCCAGCAAATGGGGGATGAACACTGAAGCTTTCTTT
TRBJ1-5 NA TRBV18 TRBD1 CASSLKQGASGNQPQHF TGTGCCAGCTCACTAAAACAGGGGGCGTCTGGCAATCAGCCCCAGCATTTT
TRBJ1-1 NA TRBV6-5 TRBD1 CASQGGVLMNTEAFF TGTGCCAGCCAGGGGGGGGTACTCATGAACACTGAAGCTTTCTTT
TRBJ1-2 NA TRBV29-1 NA CSVEDRGLGVGYTF TGCAGCGTTGAAGATCGAGGGCTTGGGGTTGGCTACACCTTC
TRBJ2-1 NA TRBV7-9 TRBD1 CASSLGQGVWDEQFF TGTGCCAGCAGCTTAGGCCAGGGGGTCTGGGATGAGCAGTTCTTC
TRBJ2-7 NA TRBV6-2/TRBV6-3 TRBD2 CASSYVSGGSTYEQYF TGTGCCAGCAGTTACGTTAGCGGGGGGTCGACCTACGAGCAGTACTTC
TRBJ1-4 NA TRBV3-1/TRBV3-2 TRBD1 CASSLKQGAREKLFF TGTGCCAGCAGCCTAAAACAGGGGGCGAGGGAAAAACTGTTTTTT